The clone carrying this T cell receptor (beta chain) was counted once. Its specificity is unknown. The library targeted TCRbeta and was prepared with unique molecular identifiers. TCRdb redid the calling of the PCR reads with MiXCR, one entry per CDR3 protein. There are around 800,000 distinct CDR3 sequences in the sample; around 15% occur only once, and around 4.5% lies in the top ten. The source of the sample is a study of T-cell reconstitution after alpha-beta-depleted transplantation in children. Germline V lookup: CDR1 MNHEY, CDR2 SMNVEV (reference sequence). V gave up 5 bases and J gave up 3 bases; unmatched junction bases: 7. This CDR3 comprises 14 residues. Regarding the study as a whole: Several patients had high TCRbeta diversity at day 60; it came from surviving recipient T cells and thymic progenitors. From newly produced T cells came most of the T-cell counts and diversity one year after transplant. Expanded graft clones, several hundred of them, were reportedly the source of alpha-beta T cells about two months after transplant.

The sample in question was PBMCs, mostly from graft donor cells, obtained 360 days after TCRalphabeta/CD19-depleted stem cell transplant. This TCR came from a male patient between 10 and 17 years old who had a stem cell transplant for acute lymphoblastic leukemia, so the T cells may come from the graft donor. The V call is TRBV27, the J call TRBJ2-7; 7 bases fit TRBD1. CDR3 residues: CASSRATGVYEQYF. Here the CDR3 DNA reads TGTGCCAGCAGTAGGGCTACAGGGGTCTACGAGCAGTACTTC.